This entry concerns a single TCR beta chain. The specificity of this receptor is unknown. The input lacks base qualities; no much larger clone sits a single base away. One collaborating source in Seattle enrolled patients during active infection and followed them longitudinally through the course of disease. Whole blood was collected in K2EDTA tubes by collaborating institutions according to the institutions' own protocols. For TCRbeta analysis, collaborator samples were shipped as frozen whole blood, as isolated PBMCs, or as DNA extracted from either sample type. This sample was taken from a study of blood T cell repertoires in COVID-19 (dated by TCRdb to the early 2020s). In terms of the full investigation: Collaborator samples came from the United States, Italy and Spain and covered acute and convalescent phases of COVID-19. Samples came from the ongoing ImmuneRACE study (first 160 participants) plus 1,254 subjects from 6 global collaborators. Nearly every sample came with metadata listing a de-identified subject ID, COVID-19 status, age in years and sex. The prospective study material was composed of cDNA or gDNA derived from T cells, B-cell-depleted T cells, or PBMCs. Where HLA class I and class II types were available, the types were taken from metadata supplied by the sample provider, not from assay-based typing. The repertoires were made available in a free public database intended to serve as a resource for research on the immune response to SARS-CoV-2. Deeply sampled blood TCRbeta repertoires from subjects exposed to, actively infected with, or recovered from COVID-19 were included in the dataset. General study outcomes and caveats: The quantity of clinical and demographic metadata differed by source and by participant and was supplied without curation.

The CDR3, cysteine through phenylalanine, is 15 amino acids long. Only the CDR3 portion is preserved as DNA: 45 bases, with reading frame beginning at the first base. V ends up 2 bases short and J 2 bases short, with an unmatched junction base count of 5. The germline V gene gives CDR1 as SNHLY and CDR2 as FYNNEI. The immunoSEQ Assay, a bias-controlled multiplex PCR, was used to amplify TCRbeta CDR3 regions from genomic DNA. The paper's data handling went like this. The number of nucleated cells in each sample was estimated by amplification of reference gene primers within the assay. Sequence reads were collapsed and filtered to measure the absolute abundance of every unique TCRbeta CDR3 rearrangement. For each sample, productive Simpson clonality was calculated by taking the square root of Simpson's diversity index across productive rearrangements. TCRdb stores this immuneACCESS table with in-frame sequences only. Part of the clones is absent; in the studies checked, under half of the shortfall reflects unresolved V genes, and no reason is known for the rest. Clonal size and the V and J genes are those of that table, whereas D and trimming came from the DNA. The sample has over 200,000 clones on record, 75% to 85% of them singletons. The top ten clones comprise over 1% of the sample.

Sequencing input: peripheral blood. The receptor comes from a woman in her twenties or thirties with COVID-19, enrolled during active disease. The sequence joins TRBV2 to TRBJ1-1, and TRBD1 aligns with 7 junction nucleotides. DNA sequence: TGTGCCAGCAGTGAAATGGGACAGATAAACACTGAAGCTTTCTTT. It codes for CASSEMGQINTEAFF.